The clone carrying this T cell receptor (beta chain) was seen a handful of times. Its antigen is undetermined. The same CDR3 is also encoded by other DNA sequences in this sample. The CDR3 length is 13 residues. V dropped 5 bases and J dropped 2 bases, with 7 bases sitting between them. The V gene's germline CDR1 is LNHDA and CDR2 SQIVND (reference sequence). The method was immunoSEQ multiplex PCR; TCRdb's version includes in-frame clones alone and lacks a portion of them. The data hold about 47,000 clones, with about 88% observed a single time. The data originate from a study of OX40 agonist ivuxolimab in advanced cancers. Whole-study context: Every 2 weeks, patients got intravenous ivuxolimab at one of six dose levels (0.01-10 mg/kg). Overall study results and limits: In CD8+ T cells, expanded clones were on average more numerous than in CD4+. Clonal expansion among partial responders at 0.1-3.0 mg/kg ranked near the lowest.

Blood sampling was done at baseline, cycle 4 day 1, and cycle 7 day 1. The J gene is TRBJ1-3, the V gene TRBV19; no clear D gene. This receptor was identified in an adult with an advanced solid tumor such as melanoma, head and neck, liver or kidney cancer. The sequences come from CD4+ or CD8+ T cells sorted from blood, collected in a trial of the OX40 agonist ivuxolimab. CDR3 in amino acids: CASSDSPGNTIYF. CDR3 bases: TGTGCCAGTAGTGATTCTCCTGGAAACACCATATATTTT.